The sequence of this TCR beta chain was determined in a study of OX40 agonist ivuxolimab in advanced cancers. Study at large: Ivuxolimab was delivered to patients intravenously every 2 weeks at doses spanning 0.01 to 10 mg/kg.

Of note for this clone: What it binds is unknown.

Study results and limitations: Averaging showed that CD8+ T cells had more expanded clones than CD4+ did. Within 6 weeks, CD4+ and CD8+ blood T cells expanded clonally at 0.1 to 3.0 mg/kg. The 0.1-3.0 mg/kg partial responders had among the lowest clonal expansion.

TCRdb keeps only in-frame clones here, not all; method: immunoSEQ multiplex PCR. This table has some 74,000 clones, around 89% appearing once. Germline V lookup: CDR1 SGHRS, CDR2 YFSETQ. V trimming: 4 bases; J trimming: 10 bases; junction bases outside the gene matches: 9. This CDR3 region has 14 residues. The clonotype originates from an adult with an advanced solid tumor such as melanoma, head and neck, liver or kidney cancer. The sample was CD4+ or CD8+ T cells sorted from blood, taken in a trial of the OX40 agonist ivuxolimab. V is TRBV5-1 and J is TRBJ2-3, with 10 positions matching TRBD1. Written as DNA, the CDR3 is TGCGCCAGCAGCCTCCGGGACAGGGGAACTGCGCAGTATTTT. Its protein product is CASSLRDRGTAQYF.